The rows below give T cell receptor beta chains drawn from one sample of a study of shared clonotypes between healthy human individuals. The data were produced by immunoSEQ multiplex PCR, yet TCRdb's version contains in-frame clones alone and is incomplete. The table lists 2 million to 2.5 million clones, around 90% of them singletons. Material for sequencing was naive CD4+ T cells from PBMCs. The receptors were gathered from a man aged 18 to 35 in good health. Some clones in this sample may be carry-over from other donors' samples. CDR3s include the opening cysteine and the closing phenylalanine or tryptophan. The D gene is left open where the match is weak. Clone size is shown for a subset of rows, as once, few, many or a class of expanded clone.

CDR3nt: TGTGCCAGCACCCTAGGGGGGGAGTCTACAGGGAGCGCCGGGGAGCTGTTTTTT; CDR3aa: CASTLGGESTGSAGELFF; j_gene: TRBJ2-2; v_gene: TRBV28; d_gene: .; abundance: .; len: 18
CDR3nt: TGTGCCAGCAGTCGGCACCCCCCCAGCTACGAGCAGTACTTC; CDR3aa: CASSRHPPSYEQYF; j_gene: TRBJ2-7; v_gene: TRBV28; d_gene: .; abundance: .; len: 14
CDR3nt: TGTGCCAGCAGCACCGGACTAGCGGGAGGGATCCAAGAGACCCAGTACTTC; CDR3aa: CASSTGLAGGIQETQYF; j_gene: TRBJ2-5; v_gene: TRBV9; d_gene: TRBD2; abundance: .; len: 17
CDR3nt: TGTGCCAGCAGTTCACAGCCGAACACTGAAGCTTTCTTT; CDR3aa: CASSSQPNTEAFF; j_gene: TRBJ1-1; v_gene: TRBV7-9; d_gene: .; abundance: .; len: 13
CDR3nt: TGCAGTGCTAGTAAAACCGGGGAGCTGTTTTTT; CDR3aa: CSASKTGELFF; j_gene: TRBJ2-2; v_gene: TRBV20-1; d_gene: .; abundance: once; len: 11
CDR3nt: TGTGCCAGCTCCCCAACTAGCGGCCCCTACAATGAGCAGTTCTTC; CDR3aa: CASSPTSGPYNEQFF; j_gene: TRBJ2-1; v_gene: TRBV18; d_gene: TRBD2; abundance: once; len: 15
CDR3nt: TGCAGCGCAGGGCGGGGGAGGGAACCCTACAATGAGCAGTTCTTC; CDR3aa: CSAGRGREPYNEQFF; j_gene: TRBJ2-1; v_gene: TRBV29-1; d_gene: TRBD2; abundance: .; len: 15
CDR3nt: TGTGCCAGCAGCCCGGTGGGGTCCTACGAGCAGTACTTC; CDR3aa: CASSPVGSYEQYF; j_gene: TRBJ2-7; v_gene: TRBV9; d_gene: .; abundance: .; len: 13
CDR3nt: TGTGCCAGTATTGATCTTGGGACAGGGAACACTGAAGCTTTCTTT; CDR3aa: CASIDLGTGNTEAFF; j_gene: TRBJ1-1; v_gene: TRBV19; d_gene: TRBD1; abundance: .; len: 15
CDR3nt: TGTGCCAGCAGCTTAGGGCTAGCGGGAGCAGAGACCCAGTACTTC; CDR3aa: CASSLGLAGAETQYF; j_gene: TRBJ2-5; v_gene: TRBV7-3; d_gene: TRBD2; abundance: .; len: 15
CDR3nt: TGTGCCAGCAGTCATCCGGGACTAGCGGGAATATCCACCGGGGAGCTGTTTTTT; CDR3aa: CASSHPGLAGISTGELFF; j_gene: TRBJ2-2; v_gene: TRBV27; d_gene: TRBD2; abundance: .; len: 18
CDR3nt: TGTGCCAGCTCACCTACGGCAGGGCCTACCTACGAGCAGTACTTC; CDR3aa: CASSPTAGPTYEQYF; j_gene: TRBJ2-7; v_gene: TRBV18; d_gene: .; abundance: .; len: 15
CDR3nt: TGTGCCAGCAGCCCCCCGTTTGATGCGTACCCCAAGCATTTT; CDR3aa: CASSPPFDAYPKHF; j_gene: TRBJ1-5; v_gene: TRBV28; d_gene: .; abundance: once; len: 14
CDR3nt: TGTGCCAGCAGTGAATGGGGATCAGCCGCCTACAATGAGCAGTTCTTC; CDR3aa: CASSEWGSAAYNEQFF; j_gene: TRBJ2-1; v_gene: TRBV2; d_gene: .; abundance: .; len: 16
CDR3nt: TGTGCCTCACAAACCCAACTAGCGGCAGATACGCAGTATTTT; CDR3aa: CASQTQLAADTQYF; j_gene: TRBJ2-3; v_gene: TRBV2; d_gene: TRBD2; abundance: .; len: 14
CDR3nt: TGTGCCAGCAGCCACGGGGTTGCGCAGTACTTC; CDR3aa: CASSHGVAQYF; j_gene: TRBJ2-7; v_gene: TRBV14; d_gene: .; abundance: .; len: 11
CDR3nt: TGTGCCAGCACCATGGAGGGGGCCCGGGCAACTAATGAAAAACTGTTTTTT; CDR3aa: CASTMEGARATNEKLFF; j_gene: TRBJ1-4; v_gene: TRBV27; d_gene: TRBD1; abundance: .; len: 17
CDR3nt: TGTGCCAGCAGCTTCTCGCTCTACGAGCAGTACTTC; CDR3aa: CASSFSLYEQYF; j_gene: TRBJ2-7; v_gene: TRBV7-2; d_gene: .; abundance: .; len: 12
CDR3nt: TGTGCCAGCACAGGAGGCGGGTACAATCAGCCCCAGCATTTT; CDR3aa: CASTGGGYNQPQHF; j_gene: TRBJ1-5; v_gene: TRBV28; d_gene: .; abundance: few; len: 14
CDR3nt: TGTGCCAGCAGTTTATCCGGGGGCCCGAACACTGAAGCTTTCTTT; CDR3aa: CASSLSGGPNTEAFF; j_gene: TRBJ1-1; v_gene: TRBV28; d_gene: .; abundance: .; len: 15
CDR3nt: TGTGCCAGCAGACCCCGGGGGGCTAAGACCTACGAGCAGTACTTC; CDR3aa: CASRPRGAKTYEQYF; j_gene: TRBJ2-7; v_gene: TRBV28; d_gene: .; abundance: .; len: 15
CDR3nt: TGTGCCAGCAGCTACGCGGGAGTCTCGTGGTACTTC; CDR3aa: CASSYAGVSWYF; j_gene: TRBJ2-7; v_gene: TRBV7-9; d_gene: TRBD2; abundance: .; len: 12
CDR3nt: TGTGCCAGCAGCGTAACCGGGGATCAGCCCCAGCATTTT; CDR3aa: CASSVTGDQPQHF; j_gene: TRBJ1-5; v_gene: TRBV2; d_gene: .; abundance: .; len: 13
CDR3nt: TGTGCCAGCTCACCAAACGTAGCGGGAGTATCAAGGGAGCAGTACTTC; CDR3aa: CASSPNVAGVSREQYF; j_gene: TRBJ2-7; v_gene: TRBV18; d_gene: TRBD2; abundance: .; len: 16
CDR3nt: TGCAGCGCTGAAGTTTCGGATTCAGGGGGCTGGGCCCAGCATTTT; CDR3aa: CSAEVSDSGGWAQHF; j_gene: TRBJ1-5; v_gene: TRBV29-1; d_gene: TRBD1; abundance: .; len: 15
CDR3nt: TGTGCCAGCAGCTTAGTTTTACTAGCGGGGGGGGCCTACGAGCAGTACTTC; CDR3aa: CASSLVLLAGGAYEQYF; j_gene: TRBJ2-7; v_gene: TRBV7-2; d_gene: TRBD2; abundance: .; len: 17
CDR3nt: TGTGCCAGCAGACCACAGGGGGCTTCCCACACTGAAGCTTTCTTT; CDR3aa: CASRPQGASHTEAFF; j_gene: TRBJ1-1; v_gene: TRBV6-5; d_gene: TRBD1; abundance: .; len: 15
CDR3nt: TGTGCCAGCAGGAGACAGGGTGGAGATACGCAGTATTTT; CDR3aa: CASRRQGGDTQYF; j_gene: TRBJ2-3; v_gene: TRBV25-1; d_gene: TRBD1; abundance: .; len: 13
CDR3nt: TGTGCCAGCAGTTTATTTTTTTTACTTAATCAGCCCCAGCATTTT; CDR3aa: CASSLFFLLNQPQHF; j_gene: TRBJ1-5; v_gene: TRBV28; d_gene: .; abundance: .; len: 15
CDR3nt: TGTGCCAGCAGTTACGGCCCGGATGGGGGCTACACCTTC; CDR3aa: CASSYGPDGGYTF; j_gene: TRBJ1-2; v_gene: TRBV6-6; d_gene: .; abundance: .; len: 13
CDR3nt: TGCGCCAGCAGCCAGACAACCGGGCTCTCTGGAAACACCATATATTTT; CDR3aa: CASSQTTGLSGNTIYF; j_gene: TRBJ1-3; v_gene: TRBV5-1; d_gene: .; abundance: .; len: 16
CDR3nt: TGTGCCAGCAGTTTCACGGACAGCAATCAGCCCCAGCATTTT; CDR3aa: CASSFTDSNQPQHF; j_gene: TRBJ1-5; v_gene: TRBV7-8; d_gene: .; abundance: .; len: 14
CDR3nt: TGTGCCAGCAGGGGAGAGGGGACAGCCAACACTGAAGCTTTCTTT; CDR3aa: CASRGEGTANTEAFF; j_gene: TRBJ1-1; v_gene: TRBV7-9; d_gene: TRBD1; abundance: .; len: 15
CDR3nt: TGTGCCAGCAGCTTAACAAGCCAGGGGGCAGATACGCAGTATTTT; CDR3aa: CASSLTSQGADTQYF; j_gene: TRBJ2-3; v_gene: TRBV7-3; d_gene: TRBD1; abundance: .; len: 15
CDR3nt: TGCAGCCTCGGACAGGGGTCCGTGTCCGGAAACACCATATATTTT; CDR3aa: CSLGQGSVSGNTIYF; j_gene: TRBJ1-3; v_gene: TRBV29-1; d_gene: TRBD1; abundance: .; len: 15
CDR3nt: TGTGCCAGCAGGAAGGGCGGGAGGACATCCTACAATGAGCAGTTCTTC; CDR3aa: CASRKGGRTSYNEQFF; j_gene: TRBJ2-1; v_gene: TRBV2; d_gene: TRBD2; abundance: .; len: 16
CDR3nt: TGTGCCAGCAGCTTGGTTTGGGGCAATGAGCAGTTCTTC; CDR3aa: CASSLVWGNEQFF; j_gene: TRBJ2-1; v_gene: TRBV5-6; d_gene: .; abundance: .; len: 13
CDR3nt: TGTGCCATCAGTGGGGGAATGGATGAGCAGTTCTTC; CDR3aa: CAISGGMDEQFF; j_gene: TRBJ2-1; v_gene: TRBV10-3; d_gene: .; abundance: .; len: 12
CDR3nt: TGTGCCAGCAGTCTACTAGCGGGTGAAAACTACGAGCAGTACTTC; CDR3aa: CASSLLAGENYEQYF; j_gene: TRBJ2-7; v_gene: TRBV6-5; d_gene: TRBD2; abundance: .; len: 15
CDR3nt: TGTGCCAGCTTCATTAGCTGGGGCCAGCCCCAGCATTTT; CDR3aa: CASFISWGQPQHF; j_gene: TRBJ1-5; v_gene: TRBV6-1; d_gene: .; abundance: .; len: 13
CDR3nt: TGTGCCAGCAGTCCCCAGCGGGGCCTCGCCTACGAGCAGTACTTC; CDR3aa: CASSPQRGLAYEQYF; j_gene: TRBJ2-7; v_gene: TRBV7-2; d_gene: TRBD2; abundance: .; len: 15
CDR3nt: TGTGCCAGCAGCTGGGGACTAGCGGAGGGGGGTGAGACCCAGTACTTC; CDR3aa: CASSWGLAEGGETQYF; j_gene: TRBJ2-5; v_gene: TRBV5-4; d_gene: TRBD2; abundance: .; len: 16
CDR3nt: TGCGCCAGCAGCTTGGGGGGACTAGCGGGGAGCGAGCAGTACTTC; CDR3aa: CASSLGGLAGSEQYF; j_gene: TRBJ2-7; v_gene: TRBV5-1; d_gene: TRBD2; abundance: .; len: 15
CDR3nt: TGTGCCAGTAGCCTCTCTGGGTTAACGTGGAAGGGAGCTTTCTTT; CDR3aa: CASSLSGLTWKGAFF; j_gene: TRBJ1-1; v_gene: TRBV19; d_gene: .; abundance: .; len: 15
CDR3nt: TGTGCCAGCAGCCAAGGTAACAGCGCCAATGAGCAGTTCTTC; CDR3aa: CASSQGNSANEQFF; j_gene: TRBJ2-1; v_gene: TRBV4-2; d_gene: .; abundance: few; len: 14
CDR3nt: TGTGCCAGCAGCGAGGGACCGCGTATGAACACTGAAGCTTTCTTT; CDR3aa: CASSEGPRMNTEAFF; j_gene: TRBJ1-1; v_gene: TRBV5-6; d_gene: .; abundance: few; len: 15
CDR3nt: TGCGCCAGCAGCCCCTCCCCCGAGACCCAGTACTTC; CDR3aa: CASSPSPETQYF; j_gene: TRBJ2-5; v_gene: TRBV5-1; d_gene: .; abundance: .; len: 12
CDR3nt: TGCGCCAGCAGCCCCTGGGGTGCGGCTGCTCAAGAAAGCACAGATACGCAGTATTTT; CDR3aa: CASSPWGAAAQESTDTQYF; j_gene: TRBJ2-3; v_gene: TRBV5-1; d_gene: .; abundance: once; len: 19